This T cell receptor (beta chain) originates from a study of control samples from healthy donors and cancer patients. The length of the CDR3 is 15 residues. Trimming removed 4 bases at V and 8 bases at J, with 17 bases between. The germline CDR1 and CDR2 sequences are SGHDN and FVKESK. Profiled with immunoSEQ multiplex PCR; TCRdb holds only in-frame clones, not every one. This sample has 130,000 or so clones, with under 95% found just once. The sequencing input was blood. This TCR derives from a man aged 18 to 30 in good health. The chain is built from TRBV14 and TRBJ1-4; D is ambiguous. The CDR3 region has the DNA TGTGCCAGCAGCCCACTTTCCGGGAGGGAAGAAAAACTGTTTTTT. This translates into CASSPLSGREEKLFF.